Each of the 20 T cell receptor beta chains below was sequenced from the same sample in a study of T cell responses to AZD1222 COVID-19 vaccine. Only in-frame clones appear in the TCRdb table, and some are missing; sequencing was by immunoSEQ multiplex PCR. In the table there are fewer than 70,000 clones, over 65% of which are singletons. Sequencing was performed on peripheral blood, taken 28 days after the second AZD1222 dose. These receptors originate from an adult who received the AZD1222 COVID-19 vaccine.

The rearrangement links TRBV13 to TRBJ1-4, with 8 bases matching TRBD1. The CDR3 covers 15 residues. The germline gives CDR1 PRHDT, CDR2 FYEKMQ (reference sequence). Germline trimming cut 6 bases from V and 6 bases from J; bases unmatched to any gene: 9. CDR3 sequence reads: CASSLTGVGDEKLFF. The CDR3 nucleotides read TGTGCCAGCAGTTTGACAGGGGTGGGGGATGAAAAACTGTTTTTT.

The chain recombines TRBV5-6 with TRBJ1-2, with D uncertain. CDR3 length: 15 residues. V gave up 2 bases and J gave up 2 bases, with 13 bases separating them. Germline lookup yields CDR1 SGHDT and CDR2 YYEEEE. CDR3 in amino acids: CASSFVGRTNYGYTF. CDR3 nucleotides: TGTGCCAGCAGCTTCGTAGGAAGGACCAACTATGGCTACACCTTC.

This rearrangement joins TRBV11-2 to TRBJ2-1, with TRBD1 matching over 10 bases. V was clipped by 1 base and J by 6 bases; unmatched bases: 9. CDR1 is SGHAT, CDR2 FQNNGV, per germline. This CDR3 is built from 17 residues. CDR3 loop: CASSLVGAGTGANEQFF. The CDR3 DNA reads as TGTGCCAGCAGCTTAGTCGGGGCCGGGACAGGGGCCAATGAGCAGTTCTTC.

The chain links TRBV6-5 to TRBJ2-2; the D gene is possibly TRBD2 (5 bases). V lost 5 bases and J 6 bases, leaving 13 bases between the germline ends. CDR3 size: 14 residues. Per germline, CDR1 MNHEY and CDR2 SVGAGI. CDR3 DNA: TGTGCCAGCAGTCCCGCCGGAGGCCCCGGGGAGCTGTTTTTT. This sequence encodes CASSPAGGPGELFF.

The chain links TRBV5-8 to TRBJ1-4, with D possibly being TRBD1 (5 bases). Trimming removed 4 bases from V and 7 bases from J, with 14 bases in between. CDR3 length: 14 residues. CDR1 and CDR2 (germline): SGHTS, YDEGEE. The CDR3 loop reads CASSIREGSEKLFF. The CDR3, as DNA: TGTGCCAGCAGCATCAGGGAGGGGAGTGAAAAACTGTTTTTT.

The V gene is TRBV15, the J gene TRBJ2-4; 7 bases line up with TRBD1. This CDR3 has 16 amino acids. After removal of 0 bases from V and 9 bases from J, the junction contained 11 bases not matched to a gene. Germline-derived CDR1 and CDR2 are LNHNV and YYDKDF (reference sequence). The CDR3 nucleotides are TGTGCCACCAGCAGAGAGAATTTGGGACAGCTAACCATTCAGTACTTC. Translating it yields CATSRENLGQLTIQYF.

The V call is TRBV12-5, the J call TRBJ2-7, with D possibly matching TRBD1 (5 bases). V was pared by 4 bases and J by 0 bases, with 7 bases between. The length of the CDR3 is 13 residues. Germline CDR1 and CDR2: LGHNT and FRNRAP. CDR3 residues: CASGWGNSYEQYF. For the CDR3, the DNA is TGTGCTAGTGGTTGGGGCAACTCCTACGAGCAGTACTTC.

The J gene is TRBJ2-1, the V gene TRBV6-2 or TRBV6-3; possibly TRBD1 for D (6 bases). V gave up 3 bases and J gave up 5 bases, with 8 bases separating them. This CDR3 is 13 amino acids long. Germline V gene data show CDR1 as MNHEY and CDR2 as SVGEGT. CDR3 DNA: TGTGCCAGCAGTTATGGGGGCAACAATGAGCAGTTCTTC. Its protein product is CASSYGGNNEQFF.

This rearrangement joins TRBV7-6 to TRBJ2-1; 7 bases are a match to TRBD2. Per the germline V gene, CDR1 is SGHVS and CDR2 is FNYEAQ. V trimming: 2 bases; J trimming: 0 bases; junction bases outside the gene matches: 10. The CDR3 covers 18 residues. In DNA form, the CDR3 reads TGTGCCAGCAGCTTATCAGCGGGGAGCTATTACTCCTACAATGAGCAGTTCTTC. Its translation: CASSLSAGSYYSYNEQFF.

Concerning this clone: A junction end diverges from the germline sequence, so it may reflect a read error. The rearrangement uses TRBV6-5 and TRBJ1-1; D is undetermined. The CDR3 spans 15 residues. Germline V gene lookup returns CDR1 MNHEY and CDR2 SVGAGI. The CDR3 here is CASNQPRELNIEAFF. In DNA form, the CDR3 reads TGTGCCAGCAACCAACCAAGGGAATTGAACATTGAAGCTTTCTTT.

The genes are TRBV2 and TRBJ2-7, with a weak D call TRBD2 (6 bases). The CDR3 is 13 amino acids. Germline V lookup: CDR1 SNHLY, CDR2 FYNNEI. V lost 8 bases to trimming and J lost 7 bases, with 18 bases between them. Written as DNA, the CDR3 is TGTGCCAGCGGCCGGGGGACCTTTGGGGAGCAGTACTTC. Amino acid sequence: CASGRGTFGEQYF.

About this clone: Other DNA sequences within the sample encode an identical CDR3. The chain is built from TRBV4-3 and TRBJ2-7; D may be TRBD1 (6 bases). Germline CDR1 is LGHNA and CDR2 is YSLEER. Trimming removed 2 bases at V and 0 bases at J, with 11 bases between. CDR3 length equals 15 residues. CDR3 bases: TGCGCCAGCAGCCAAACCTACAGGGTCTCCTACGAGCAGTACTTC. This encodes CASSQTYRVSYEQYF.

The V and J genes are TRBV6-5 and TRBJ1-1; a weak D match, TRBD1 (5 bases). V shed 6 bases and J shed 3 bases, with 11 bases lying between them. CDR1 and CDR2 (germline): MNHEY, SVGAGI. This CDR3 comprises 13 residues. CDR3 DNA: TGTGCCAGCAGGCCTCAGGGTGACACTGAAGCTTTCTTT. Amino acids: CASRPQGDTEAFF.

This sequence joins TRBV6-2 or TRBV6-3 and TRBJ1-5; TRBD1 aligns across 7 bases. Germline loops: CDR1 MNHEY, CDR2 SVGEGT. V trimming: 4 bases; J trimming: 3 bases; junction bases outside the gene matches: 6. This CDR3 comprises 15 residues. The CDR3 reads CASSSRQGSNQPQHF. The CDR3 DNA is TGTGCCAGCAGTTCCCGACAGGGTTCCAATCAGCCCCAGCATTTT.

A few counts support this clone. This rearrangement joins TRBV7-9 to TRBJ1-2; TRBD1 agrees at 9 bases. Germline assignment: CDR1 SEHNR and CDR2 FQNEAQ (reference sequence). J lost 2 bases, V lost 3 bases, and 4 bases had no gene match. This CDR3 is built from 15 residues. Written as DNA, the CDR3 is TGTGCCAGCAGCTTCGGGGACAGGGACAACTATGGCTACACCTTC. Protein sequence: CASSFGDRDNYGYTF.

The rearrangement joins TRBV5-3 to TRBJ2-1; no clear D gene. TRBV5-3 is an open reading frame, and its role is uncertain. CDR3 length: 14 residues. V was clipped by 0 bases and J by 4 bases, with 8 bases between them. DNA of the CDR3: TGTGCCAGAAGCTTGGACGGATGTTACAATGAGCAGTTCTTC. As protein: CARSLDGCYNEQFF.

The chain combines TRBV5-6 with TRBJ2-5; 13 bases agree with TRBD2. The CDR3 covers 15 residues. The J segment lost 3 bases and the V segment lost 4 bases, leaving 3 bases of the junction unmatched. Per the germline V gene, CDR1 is SGHDT and CDR2 is YYEEEE. CDR3 DNA: TGTGCCAGCAGCGCCGGACTAGCGGGGGAAGAGACCCAGTACTTC. Its protein product is CASSAGLAGEETQYF.

The sample holds one count of this clone. DNA of the CDR3: TGTGCCAGCAGCTCGGGACAGGGGGTTGGCTACACCTTC. Its translation: CASSSGQGVGYTF. V gene TRBV7-8 combines with J gene TRBJ1-2; TRBD1 agrees at 11 bases. Germline V gene sequence: CDR1 SGHVS, CDR2 FQNEAQ. V trimming: 4 bases; J trimming: 7 bases; junction bases outside the gene matches: 2. There are 13 residues in the CDR3.

V is TRBV6-5 and J is TRBJ1-2; D gene unclear. Germline loops: CDR1 MNHEY, CDR2 SVGAGI. Trimming cost V 8 bases and J 7 bases, with 20 bases left between them. The CDR3 loop spans 14 amino acids. This CDR3 is CASSRSPSAGGYTF. The CDR3 coding sequence is TGTGCCAGCTCACGCAGCCCTTCTGCGGGTGGCTACACCTTC.

The V call is TRBV20-1, the J call TRBJ1-1, with a tentative D call TRBD1 (6 bases). Trimming pared 6 bases from V and 10 bases from J, leaving 15 bases between. The V gene's germline CDR1 is DFQATT and CDR2 SNEGSKA (reference sequence). The CDR3 runs 11 residues. The CDR3 DNA sequence: TGCAGTGCGGGTGTGGGGGCGCGAGCTTTCTTT. Encoded protein: CSAGVGARAFF.